Below, 21 T cell receptor beta chains from the same sample are listed, as sequenced in a study of patients and donors after allogeneic stem cell transplantation. MiXCR was run by TCRdb on the RT-PCR reads, yielding one entry per CDR3 protein. Here the sample spans 800,000 to 1,000,000 distinct CDR3 sequences, roughly 18% being singletons. Sequencing used blood, either unsorted or a sorted T cell fraction (not recorded which). The receptors were sampled from a human donor who was either an allogeneic HSCT recipient or a stem cell or donor lymphocyte infusion donor (not recorded which). It is not recorded whose cells these are; they may come from a transplant donor.

The chain is built from TRBV12-3 or TRBV12-4 and TRBJ2-3, with D perhaps TRBD2 (7 bases). The CDR3 loop spans 16 amino acids. Trimming pared 6 bases from V and 2 bases from J, leaving 18 bases between. The CDR3 spells CASSRRGGGVTDTQYF. The CDR3 region has the DNA TGTGCCAGCAGCCGAAGGGGGGGGGGTGTCACAGATACGCAGTATTTT.

This clonotype occurred a few times. The chain combines TRBV20-1 with TRBJ1-1; TRBD1 might be the D (6 bases). The V and J ends lost 6 bases and 8 bases respectively, with 10 bases between them. The germline V gene encodes CDR1 DFQATT and CDR2 SNEGSKA (reference sequence). This CDR3 region has 10 residues. CDR3 sequence (DNA): TGCAGTGCCGGGACACGCGAAGCTTTCTTT. Amino acids: CSAGTREAFF.

This sequence joins TRBV2 and TRBJ2-6, with D perhaps matching TRBD1 (5 bases). From germline, CDR1 is SNHLY and CDR2 FYNNEI. CDR3 length: 15 residues. The germline V and J ends were trimmed by 5 bases and 0 bases, with 8 bases remaining between them. The CDR3 DNA follows: TGTGCCAGCAGTTTGACAGTCTCTGGGGCCAACGTCCTGACTTTC. Translated: CASSLTVSGANVLTF.

The CDR3: CASSRRDRAAQETQYF. CDR3 in DNA: TGCGCCAGCAGCCGGAGGGACAGAGCCGCCCAAGAGACCCAGTACTTC. This rearrangement joins TRBV5-1 to TRBJ2-5, with TRBD1 as a possible D gene (7 bases). Germline lookup yields CDR1 SGHRS and CDR2 YFSETQ. The CDR3 is 16 amino acids. With 4 bases removed from V and 1 base from J, the gap between germline ends came to 17 bases.

This chain links TRBV7-8 with TRBJ2-1; 7 nucleotides agree with TRBD2. The CDR3 loop spans 13 amino acids. Germline CDR1 reads SGHVS; CDR2 reads FQNEAQ. The J segment lost 9 bases and the V segment lost 6 bases, leaving 8 bases of the junction unmatched. The chain's CDR3 is CASRSLGLLEQFF. In nucleotides, the CDR3 is TGTGCCAGCAGATCTCTGGGACTACTTGAGCAGTTCTTC.

The chain links TRBV13 to TRBJ1-2, with D unclear. V was cut by 2 bases and J by 8 bases, with 9 bases left in between. This CDR3 has 12 residues. The germline CDR1 and CDR2 sequences are PRHDT and FYEKMQ (reference sequence). As DNA, the CDR3 is TGTGCCAGCAGCTTAAGAGGGCACGGCTACACCTTC. Amino acids: CASSLRGHGYTF.

This chain connects TRBV15 to TRBJ2-1, with D unresolved. The V gene lost 3 bases and the J gene lost 2 bases, with 8 bases spanning the gap. The CDR3 is 14 residues long. The germline gives CDR1 LNHNV, CDR2 YYDKDF (reference sequence). CDR3 bases: TGTGCCACCAGCAGGCAGAATCCCTACAATGAGCAGTTCTTC. It is translated as CATSRQNPYNEQFF. The full variable domain, its missing parts supplied by reference TRBV15 and TRBJ2-1, is DAMVIQNPRYQVTQFGKPVTLSCSQTLNHNVMYWYQQKSSQAPKLLFHYYDKDFNNEADTPDNFQSRRPNTSFCFLDIRSPGLGDTAMYLCATSRQNPYNEQFFGPGTRLTVL.

This clonotype was counted between two and nine times. The V gene is TRBV5-1, the J gene TRBJ2-5, with TRBD2 as a possible D gene (6 bases). CDR1 and CDR2 from the germline V gene are SGHRS and YFSETQ. Trimming left V 0 bases short and J 5 bases short, with 14 bases between. This CDR3 contains 15 residues. CDR3 DNA: TGCGCCAGCAGCTTGGGGGAGGCCCCCAGGGAGACCCAGTACTTC. Amino acid sequence: CASSLGEAPRETQYF.

This chain connects TRBV5-1 to TRBJ2-3; 9 nucleotides line up with TRBD2. The V segment lost 4 bases and the J segment 1 base; nucleotides outside the gene matches: 7. CDR1 and CDR2 from the germline V gene are SGHRS and YFSETQ. The CDR3 length is 16 residues. The CDR3 region is CASSNSLAGRTDTQYF. DNA of the CDR3: TGCGCCAGCAGCAATTCCCTAGCGGGGCGCACAGATACGCAGTATTTT.

The chain combines TRBV4-2 with TRBJ1-1; no firm D call. Germline-derived CDR1 and CDR2 are LGHNA and YNFKEQ. V was pared by 5 bases and J by 4 bases, with 5 bases between. The CDR3 sequence is 11 residues long. The CDR3 nucleotides read TGTGCCAGCAGCAGAACCACTGAAGCTTTCTTT. Residues: CASSRTTEAFF.

This clonotype was seen repeatedly, ten times or more. This CDR3 reads CASTIPGRLNEKLFF. DNA for the CDR3: TGTGCCAGCACCATACCGGGACGGCTGAATGAAAAACTGTTTTTT. V gene TRBV12-3 or TRBV12-4 combines with J gene TRBJ1-4; maybe TRBD1 (5 bases). V lost 7 bases to trimming and J lost 5 bases, with 17 bases between them. This CDR3 is built from 15 residues.

This clonotype was seen more than once but under ten times. This rearrangement joins TRBV25-1 to TRBJ1-1, with D possibly being TRBD1 (5 bases). Germline CDR1 is MGHDK and CDR2 is SYGVNS. V was clipped by 4 bases and J by 8 bases, with 20 bases between them. The CDR3 length is 15 residues. The CDR3 sequence is CASSGTGTVSPEAFF. The CDR3 DNA reads TGTGCCAGCAGTGGGACCGGGACCGTCTCTCCGGAAGCTTTCTTT.

The chain combines TRBV30 with TRBJ1-2; D remains unclear. CDR1 is GTSNPN and CDR2 is SVGIG in the germline V gene (reference sequence). The length of the CDR3 is 9 residues. CDR3 DNA sequence: TGTGCTCTCGGGGTTGGCTACACCTTC. Its protein product is CALGVGYTF.

This clonotype was detected many times. The chain uses TRBV12-3 or TRBV12-4 and TRBJ2-5; D is unclear. The CDR3 length is 15 residues. Trimming took off 2 bases at V and 1 base at J, with 11 bases between the two ends. CDR3 nucleotides: TGTGCCAGCAGTTTAAGGATAGGATCCCAAGAGACCCAGTACTTC. Translating it yields CASSLRIGSQETQYF.

Only a few counts were recorded for this clonotype. V gene TRBV20-1 combines with J gene TRBJ1-5, with no clear D. V was clipped by 6 bases and J by 3 bases, with 12 bases between them. The CDR3 totals 13 residues. Germline CDR1 and CDR2: DFQATT and SNEGSKA (reference sequence). The CDR3 DNA sequence: TGCAGTGCCAAGGACCGACACAATCAGCCCCAGCATTTT. It yields the protein CSAKDRHNQPQHF.

This clonotype was counted a few times. The chain joins TRBV7-6 to TRBJ2-1; the D gene is possibly TRBD1 (6 bases). V lost 8 bases and J 4 bases, leaving 12 bases between the germline ends. The CDR3 is 13 amino acids. Germline-derived CDR1 and CDR2 are SGHVS and FNYEAQ. CDR3 loop: CASCTGPYNEQFF. CDR3 in DNA: TGTGCCAGCTGTACAGGGCCGTACAATGAGCAGTTCTTC.

This clonotype occurred a few times. The rearrangement uses TRBV4-3 and TRBJ1-1; D not resolved. This CDR3 spans 14 amino acids. V shed 0 bases and J shed 2 bases, with 7 bases lying between them. Per the germline V gene, CDR1 is LGHNA and CDR2 is YSLEER. In nucleotides, the CDR3 is TGCGCCAGCAGCCAAGATCGGGATAACACTGAAGCTTTCTTT. This encodes CASSQDRDNTEAFF.

This clonotype was counted a few times. The CDR3 region has the DNA TGTGCCAGCTCAACACGGGACCTGGGGCCCCAGCATTTT. Protein: CASSTRDLGPQHF. This rearrangement joins TRBV18 to TRBJ1-5, with D maybe TRBD1 (5 bases). Germline CDR1 and CDR2: KGHSH and LQKENI. CDR3 length: 13 residues. Trimming stripped 5 bases from V and 9 bases from J, with 14 bases between. The whole variable domain, remainder taken from reference TRBV18 and TRBJ1-5, is NAGVMQNPRHLVRRRGQEARLRCSPMKGHSHVYWYRQLPEEGLKFMVYLQKENIIDESGMPKERFSAEFPKEGPSILRIQQVVRGDSAAYFCASSTRDLGPQHFGDGTRLSIL.

V and J are TRBV4-2 and TRBJ2-3, with a tentative D call TRBD2 (6 bases). Looked up from germline, CDR1 is LGHNA and CDR2 is YNFKEQ. V was trimmed by 4 bases and J by 2 bases, leaving 13 bases between them. The CDR3 has 15 amino acids. This CDR3 is CASSREVGVTDTQYF. The CDR3 nucleotides are TGTGCCAGCAGCCGGGAGGTGGGGGTCACAGATACGCAGTATTTT.

This clonotype has a handful of counts. V usage is TRBV24-1 and J usage is TRBJ2-1, with TRBD1 matching over 7 bases. CDR1 KGHDR and CDR2 SFDVKD come from the germline V gene. J gave up 3 bases and V 3 bases, and 7 bases lay outside the gene matches. The CDR3 contains 16 residues. The CDR3 DNA reads TGTGCCACCAGTGATCCATCTGGGACAGACTACAATGAGCAGTTCTTC. Its translation is CATSDPSGTDYNEQFF.

This clonotype appeared a single time. The chain is built from TRBV4-2 and TRBJ2-7, with 7 bases aligning to TRBD1. CDR3 length: 15 residues. Trimming at V came to 4 bases and at J to 0 bases, leaving 6 bases not matched to a gene. CDR1 and CDR2 from the germline V gene are LGHNA and YNFKEQ. CDR3 bases: TGTGCCAGCAGCCTAGGGACAGCTCCCTCCTACGAGCAGTACTTC. This encodes CASSLGTAPSYEQYF.